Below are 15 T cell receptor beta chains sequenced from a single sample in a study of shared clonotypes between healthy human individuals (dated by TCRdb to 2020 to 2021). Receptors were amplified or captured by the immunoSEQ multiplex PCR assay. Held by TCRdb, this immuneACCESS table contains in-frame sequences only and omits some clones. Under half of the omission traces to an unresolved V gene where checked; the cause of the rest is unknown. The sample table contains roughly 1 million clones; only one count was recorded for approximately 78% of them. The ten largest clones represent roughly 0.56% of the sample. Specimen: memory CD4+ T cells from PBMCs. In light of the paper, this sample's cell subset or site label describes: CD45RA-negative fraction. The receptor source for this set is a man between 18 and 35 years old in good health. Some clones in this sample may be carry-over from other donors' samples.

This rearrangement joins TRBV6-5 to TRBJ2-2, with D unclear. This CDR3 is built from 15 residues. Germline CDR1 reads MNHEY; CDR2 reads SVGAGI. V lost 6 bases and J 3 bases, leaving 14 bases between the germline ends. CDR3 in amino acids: CASRDRSMYTGELFF. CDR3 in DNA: TGTGCCAGCAGGGACCGTAGTATGTACACCGGGGAGCTGTTTTTT.

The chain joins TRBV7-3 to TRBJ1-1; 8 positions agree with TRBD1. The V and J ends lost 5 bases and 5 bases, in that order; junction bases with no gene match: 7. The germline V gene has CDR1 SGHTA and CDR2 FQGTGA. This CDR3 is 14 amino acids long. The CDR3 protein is CASSPTGGGTEAFF. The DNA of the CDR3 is TGTGCCAGCAGCCCCACAGGGGGGGGGACTGAAGCTTTCTTT.

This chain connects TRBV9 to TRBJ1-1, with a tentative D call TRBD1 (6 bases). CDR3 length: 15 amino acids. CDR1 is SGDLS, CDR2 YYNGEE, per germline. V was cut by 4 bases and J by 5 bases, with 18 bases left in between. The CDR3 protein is CASSPRRSGATEAFF. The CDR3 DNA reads TGTGCCAGCAGCCCCAGGAGGTCGGGGGCTACTGAAGCTTTCTTT.

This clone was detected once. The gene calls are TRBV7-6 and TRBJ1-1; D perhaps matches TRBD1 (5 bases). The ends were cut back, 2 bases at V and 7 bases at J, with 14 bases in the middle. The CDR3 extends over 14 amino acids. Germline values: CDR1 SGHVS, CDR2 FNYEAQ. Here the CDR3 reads CASSLIPRESEAFF. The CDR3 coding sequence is TGTGCCAGCAGCTTAATACCCAGGGAGAGTGAAGCTTTCTTT.

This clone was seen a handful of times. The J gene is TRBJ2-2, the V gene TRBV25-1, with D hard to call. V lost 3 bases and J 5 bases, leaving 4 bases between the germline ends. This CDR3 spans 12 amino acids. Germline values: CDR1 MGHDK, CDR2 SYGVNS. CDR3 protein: CASSEGTGELFF. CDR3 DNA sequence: TGTGCCAGCAGTGAGGGAACCGGGGAGCTGTTTTTT.

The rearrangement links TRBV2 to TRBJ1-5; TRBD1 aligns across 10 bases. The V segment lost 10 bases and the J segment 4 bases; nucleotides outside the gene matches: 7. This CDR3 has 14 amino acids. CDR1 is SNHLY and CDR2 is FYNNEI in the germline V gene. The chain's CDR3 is CATRAGQGNQPQHF. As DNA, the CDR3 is TGTGCCACCCGGGCGGGACAGGGGAATCAGCCCCAGCATTTT.

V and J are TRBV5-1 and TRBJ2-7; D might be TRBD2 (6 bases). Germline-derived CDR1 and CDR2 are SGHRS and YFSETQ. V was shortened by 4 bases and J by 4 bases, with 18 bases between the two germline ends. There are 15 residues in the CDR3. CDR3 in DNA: TGCGCCAGCAGCGGAACGGGACTCCGTTCATACGAGCAGTACTTC. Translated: CASSGTGLRSYEQYF.

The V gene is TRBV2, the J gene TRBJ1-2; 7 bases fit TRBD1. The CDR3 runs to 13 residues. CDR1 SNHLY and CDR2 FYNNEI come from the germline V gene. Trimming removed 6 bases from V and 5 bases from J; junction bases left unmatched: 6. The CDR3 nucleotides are TGTGCCAGCAGCGCCGGGACAGCATATGGCTACACCTTC. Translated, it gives CASSAGTAYGYTF.

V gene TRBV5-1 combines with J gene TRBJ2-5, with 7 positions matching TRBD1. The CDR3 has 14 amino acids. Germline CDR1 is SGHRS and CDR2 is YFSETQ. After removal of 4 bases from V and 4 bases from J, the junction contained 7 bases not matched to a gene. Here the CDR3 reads CASSPDRDPETQYF. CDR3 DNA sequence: TGCGCCAGCAGCCCTGACAGGGACCCAGAGACCCAGTACTTC.

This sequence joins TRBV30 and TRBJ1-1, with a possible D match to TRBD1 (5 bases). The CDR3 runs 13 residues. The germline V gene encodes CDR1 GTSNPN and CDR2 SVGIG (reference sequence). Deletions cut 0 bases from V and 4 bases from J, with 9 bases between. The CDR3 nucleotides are TGTGCCTGGAGTGTACAGGTTGGCACTGAAGCTTTCTTT. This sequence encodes CAWSVQVGTEAFF.

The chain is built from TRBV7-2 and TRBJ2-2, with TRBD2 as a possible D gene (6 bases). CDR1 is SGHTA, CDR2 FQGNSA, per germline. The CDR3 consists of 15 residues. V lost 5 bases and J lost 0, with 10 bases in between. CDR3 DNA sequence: TGTGCCAGCAGCCATAGCGGATCGAACACCGGGGAGCTGTTTTTT. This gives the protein CASSHSGSNTGELFF.

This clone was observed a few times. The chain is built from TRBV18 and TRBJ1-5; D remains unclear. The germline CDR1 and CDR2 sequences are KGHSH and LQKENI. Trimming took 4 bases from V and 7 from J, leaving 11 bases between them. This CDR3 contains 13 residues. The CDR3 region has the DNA TGTGCCAGCTCACTGATGGAGAACCAGCCCCAGCATTTT. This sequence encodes CASSLMENQPQHF.

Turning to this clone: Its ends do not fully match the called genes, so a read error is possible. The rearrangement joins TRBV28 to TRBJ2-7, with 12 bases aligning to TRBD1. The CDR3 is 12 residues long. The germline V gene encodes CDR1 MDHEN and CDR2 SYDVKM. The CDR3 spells CATGDRGLLRRF. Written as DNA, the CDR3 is TGTGCCACAGGGGACAGGGGGCTACTAAGACGCTTC.

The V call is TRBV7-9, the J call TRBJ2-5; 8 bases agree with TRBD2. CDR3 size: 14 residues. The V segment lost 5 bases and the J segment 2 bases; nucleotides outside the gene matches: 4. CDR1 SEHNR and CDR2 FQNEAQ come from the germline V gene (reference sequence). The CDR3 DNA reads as TGTGCCAGCAGCCCTCCGGGGGGGCAAGAGACCCAGTACTTC. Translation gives CASSPPGGQETQYF.

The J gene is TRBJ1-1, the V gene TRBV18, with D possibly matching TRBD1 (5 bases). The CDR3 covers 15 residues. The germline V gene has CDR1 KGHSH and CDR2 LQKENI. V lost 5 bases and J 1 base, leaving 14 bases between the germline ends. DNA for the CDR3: TGTGCCAGCTCAAGCCGGGACGGGGAGAACACTGAAGCTTTCTTT. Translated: CASSSRDGENTEAFF.